The T cell receptor beta chain described here comes from a study of response to subunit inactivated influenza vaccine. Study-level findings and limits: Each seasonal influenza vaccination recruits few new T cells, the authors suggested.

Only a few counts were recorded for this clonotype. Its specificity is unknown. In TCRdb, the RT-PCR reads were re-called with MiXCR into one record per CDR3 protein. The sample includes roughly 650,000 distinct CDR3 sequences, about 15% seen only once; the top ten take around 7.6%. This CDR3 contains 16 residues. The V gene end was trimmed by 4 bases and the J gene end by 4 bases; junction bases not matched to a gene: 3. Germline V gene sequence: CDR1 SGHNT, CDR2 YENEEA. The chain has TRBV11-3 and TRBJ2-2, with 13 bases aligning to TRBD2. This TCR came from a man between 45 and 60 years old who received an inactivated influenza vaccine. The starting material was PBMCs from blood, obtained 14 to 15 days before vaccination. In nucleotides, the CDR3 is TGTGCCAGCAGCTCGGGACTAGCGGGGTTCACCGGGGAGCTGTTTTTT. Its translation is CASSSGLAGFTGELFF.